This TCR beta chain was found in a study of human T cells and chemical hapten exposure. About the research overall: 2% DPC applied to an approximately 2 cm by approximately 2 cm arm area sensitized donors. The study enrolled mostly female patients with alopecia areata, totalis or universalis.

Germline CDR1 reads SGHVS; CDR2 reads FNYEAQ. The CDR3 is 14 residues long. V lost 1 base to trimming and J lost 4 bases, with 8 bases between them. TCRdb redid the calling of the RACE reads with MiXCR, one entry per CDR3 protein. The sample comprises more than 65,000 distinct CDR3 sequences, 6% to 9% of which are singletons, and roughly 1.5% rests with the top ten. The sample's time point: patch test 1, 2 weeks after DPC sensitization. Described treatment: therapeutic diphenylcyclopropenone sensitization with weekly scalp DPC. The total RNA was obtained from whole blood that was not fractionated. In its sample, this clonotype was seen many times.

This sequence joins TRBV7-6 and TRBJ1-5; D unresolved. The sample in question was whole blood, obtained in connection with sensitization to the hapten diphenylcyclopropenone (DPC). The sequence was obtained from a woman in her twenties or thirties with alopecia areata. Some clones in this sample may be carry-over from other donors' samples. CDR3 residues: CASSLGGLNQPQHF. The CDR3 nucleotides read TGTGCCAGCAGCTTAGGAGGACTTAATCAGCCCCAGCATTTT.